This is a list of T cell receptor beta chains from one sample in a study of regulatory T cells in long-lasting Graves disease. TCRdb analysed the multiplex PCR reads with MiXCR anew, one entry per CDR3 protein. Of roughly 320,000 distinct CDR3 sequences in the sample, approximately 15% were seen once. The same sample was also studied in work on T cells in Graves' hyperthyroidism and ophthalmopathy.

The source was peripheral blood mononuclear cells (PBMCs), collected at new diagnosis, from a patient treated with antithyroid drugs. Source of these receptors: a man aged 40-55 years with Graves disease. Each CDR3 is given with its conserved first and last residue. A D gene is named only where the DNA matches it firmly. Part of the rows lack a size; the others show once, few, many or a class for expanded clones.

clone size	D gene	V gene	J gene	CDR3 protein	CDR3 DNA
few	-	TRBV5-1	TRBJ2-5	CASSPTDKGTQYF	TGCGCCAGCAGCCCGACAGACAAGGGGACCCAGTACTTC
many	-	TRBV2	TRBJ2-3	CASSVGGASDTQYF	TGTGCCAGCAGCGTGGGGGGGGCGTCAGATACGCAGTATTTT
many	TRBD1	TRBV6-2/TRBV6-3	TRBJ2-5	CASSRQGVQETQYF	TGTGCCAGCAGTCGACAGGGTGTCCAAGAGACCCAGTACTTC
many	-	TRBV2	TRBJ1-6	CASSEAGNSNSPLHF	TGTGCCAGCAGTGAAGCGGGCAATAGTAATTCACCCCTCCACTTT
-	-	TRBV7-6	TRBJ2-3	CASSGMGFVDTQYF	TGTGCCAGCAGCGGAATGGGATTCGTAGATACGCAGTATTTT
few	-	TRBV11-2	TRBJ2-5	CASSPRVGGREGTQYF	TGTGCCAGCAGCCCCCGGGTGGGAGGCCGGGAAGGGACCCAGTACTTC
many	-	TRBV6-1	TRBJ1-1	CASSHTENTEAFF	TGTGCCAGCAGTCATACTGAAAACACTGAAGCTTTCTTT
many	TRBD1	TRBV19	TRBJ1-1	CASSLQQGREAFF	TGTGCCAGTAGTCTGCAACAGGGGAGGGAAGCTTTCTTT
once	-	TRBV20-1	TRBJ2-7	CSAKPSYEQYF	TGCAGTGCTAAACCGTCCTACGAGCAGTACTTC
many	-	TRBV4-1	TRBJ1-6	CASSQEIGGRNSPLHF	TGCGCCAGCAGCCAAGAGATCGGGGGGAGGAATTCACCCCTCCACTTT
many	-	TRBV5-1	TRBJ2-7	CASSLGVAMREQYF	TGCGCCAGCAGCTTGGGTGTAGCTATGCGGGAGCAGTACTTC
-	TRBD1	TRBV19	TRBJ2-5	CASTPGQGLQETQYF	TGTGCCAGTACTCCGGGACAGGGCCTTCAAGAGACCCAGTACTTC
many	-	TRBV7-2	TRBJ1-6	CASSFQGTQNSPLHF	TGTGCCAGCAGCTTCCAGGGGACCCAAAATTCACCCCTCCACTTT
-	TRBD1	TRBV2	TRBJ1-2	CASRPGQVTLAYGYTF	TGTGCCAGCAGACCCGGACAGGTGACATTAGCCTATGGCTACACCTTC
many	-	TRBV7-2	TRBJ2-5	CASSGGAEETQYF	TGTGCCAGCAGTGGGGGGGCTGAGGAGACCCAGTACTTC
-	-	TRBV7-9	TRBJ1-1	CASSLALEGEAFF	TGTGCCAGCAGCTTAGCGCTTGAAGGTGAAGCCTTCTTT
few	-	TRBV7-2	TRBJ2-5	CASSLFSGGTQYF	TGTGCCAGCAGCTTATTTTCAGGAGGTACCCAGTACTTC
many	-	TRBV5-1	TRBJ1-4	CASSLGAEEKLFF	TGCGCCAGCAGCTTGGGGGCGGAAGAAAAACTGTTTTTT
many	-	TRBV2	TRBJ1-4	CASSPTPRGEEKLFF	TGTGCCAGCAGTCCGACCCCCAGGGGAGAGGAAAAACTGTTTTTT
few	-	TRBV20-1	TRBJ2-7	CSARERSYEQYF	TGCAGTGCTAGAGAACGTAGCTACGAGCAGTACTTC
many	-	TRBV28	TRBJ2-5	CATQGLWGGTQYF	TGTGCAACCCAGGGGCTTTGGGGGGGGACCCAGTACTTC